These T cell receptor beta chains were read from a single sample in a study of T cell responses to AZD1222 COVID-19 vaccine. Method: immunoSEQ multiplex PCR; TCRdb's copy keeps in-frame clones and lacks some. The sample records over 130,000 clones, 92% being singletons. Here the sequenced sample was peripheral blood, taken 28 days after the second AZD1222 dose. These TCRs come from an adult who received the AZD1222 COVID-19 vaccine. CDR3s include the opening cysteine and the closing phenylalanine or tryptophan. The D gene is left open where the match is weak. Clone size appears in some rows only: once, few, many, or a class for an expanded clone.

- | TRBJ1-1 | - | TRBV6-5 | CASSYLLGSAEAFF | TGTGCCAGCAGTTACCTCCTCGGGAGTGCTGAAGCTTTCTTT
- | TRBJ2-7 | - | TRBV28 | CASSLWERRAHEQYF | TGTGCCAGCAGTTTATGGGAAAGGAGGGCCCACGAGCAGTACTTC
- | TRBJ2-7 | TRBD1 | TRBV19 | CASSMRQGNEQYF | TGTGCCAGTAGTATGAGACAGGGCAACGAGCAGTACTTC
- | TRBJ2-4 | - | TRBV30 | CAWSTTTKNIQYF | TGTGCCTGGAGTACTACCACCAAAAACATTCAGTACTTC
- | TRBJ1-2 | TRBD1 | TRBV7-9 | CASSTGQSGQGYTF | TGTGCCAGCAGCACGGGACAGTCGGGTCAGGGCTACACCTTC
- | TRBJ2-7 | - | TRBV5-1 | CASSPPGVAEQPYEQYF | TGCGCCAGCAGCCCACCGGGCGTAGCGGAGCAACCCTACGAGCAGTACTTC
- | TRBJ1-6 | - | TRBV6-5 | CASSYSSISALHF | TGTGCCAGCAGTTACTCCAGTATATCGGCCCTCCACTTT
- | TRBJ1-4 | - | TRBV28 | CASRAGPNWDEKLFF | TGTGCCAGTAGGGCAGGGCCCAACTGGGATGAAAAACTGTTTTTT
once | TRBJ2-3 | - | TRBV29-1 | CSVDPRPGGSDTQYF | TGCAGCGTTGATCCGAGGCCTGGCGGGTCAGATACGCAGTATTTT
- | TRBJ1-5 | - | TRBV28 | CASSLGSTLNQPQHF | TGTGCCAGCAGTTTGGGAAGTACCCTCAATCAGCCCCAGCATTTT
- | TRBJ1-5 | - | TRBV5-8 | CASSLNGNQPQHF | TGTGCCAGCAGCTTGAACGGCAATCAGCCCCAGCATTTT
- | TRBJ1-5 | - | TRBV4-3 | CASSQVWPEGQPQHF | TGCGCCAGCAGCCAAGTGTGGCCGGAGGGTCAGCCCCAGCATTTT
- | TRBJ1-2 | - | TRBV28 | CASSSGGGVVGYTF | TGTGCCAGCAGTAGCGGGGGGGGAGTAGTTGGCTACACCTTC
- | TRBJ1-2 | - | TRBV29-1 | CSVTLQADYGYTF | TGCAGCGTTACCTTACAGGCCGACTATGGCTACACCTTC
- | TRBJ1-2 | - | TRBV2 | CASSELPGQPANYGYTF | TGTGCCAGCAGTGAGCTCCCAGGTCAGCCAGCTAACTATGGCTACACCTTC
- | TRBJ2-2 | - | TRBV28 | CASSLFRRTHTGELFF | TGTGCCAGCAGTTTATTTCGCAGGACGCACACCGGGGAGCTGTTTTTT
once | TRBJ2-3 | - | TRBV6-2/TRBV6-3 | CASSYRVDSYSTDTQYF | TGTGCCAGCAGTTACCGGGTCGACTCGTATAGCACAGATACGCAGTATTTT
- | TRBJ1-2 | - | TRBV20-1 | CSARPGVTDTF | TGCAGTGCTAGGCCAGGCGTTACCGACACCTTC
- | TRBJ1-2 | - | TRBV5-8 | CASSLDRVGGYGYTF | TGTGCCAGCAGCTTGGACAGGGTAGGCGGCTATGGCTACACCTTC
- | TRBJ2-4 | - | TRBV28 | CASSLVRMAKNIQYF | TGTGCCAGCAGTTTAGTCCGCATGGCCAAAAACATTCAGTACTTC
- | TRBJ1-2 | - | TRBV19 | CASSIRGEGRYGYTF | TGTGCCAGTAGTATCCGCGGGGAGGGGCGCTATGGCTACACCTTC
once | TRBJ2-7 | TRBD1 | TRBV9 | CASSVGQGAYEQYF | TGTGCCAGCAGCGTAGGACAGGGGGCCTACGAGCAGTACTTC
- | TRBJ2-7 | TRBD2 | TRBV7-9 | CASREVGTSGSREQYF | TGTGCCAGCAGGGAGGTCGGGACTAGCGGGAGTAGAGAGCAGTACTTC
- | TRBJ2-2 | - | TRBV28 | CASSFLQGGTGELFF | TGTGCCAGCAGTTTCCTCCAAGGGGGCACCGGGGAGCTGTTTTTT
- | TRBJ1-1 | - | TRBV12-3/TRBV12-4 | CASSFGMNTEAFF | TGTGCCAGCAGTTTTGGGATGAACACTGAAGCTTTCTTT
- | TRBJ1-1 | - | TRBV7-9 | CASSPLGGGTEAFF | TGTGCCAGCAGCCCCCTTGGGGGTGGCACTGAAGCTTTCTTT
- | TRBJ2-5 | - | TRBV21-1 | CASSKGQGQETQYF | TGTGCCAGCAGCAAGGGACAGGGGCAAGAGACCCAGTACTTC
- | TRBJ2-1 | - | TRBV28 | CASSFRSAYGEQFF | TGTGCCAGCAGTTTTCGTTCTGCGTATGGTGAGCAGTTCTTC
- | TRBJ1-2 | TRBD1 | TRBV11-2 | CASSLDSPGTGGGGYTF | TGTGCCAGCAGCTTAGATAGTCCCGGGACAGGGGGCGGTGGCTACACCTTC
few | TRBJ1-5 | - | TRBV27 | CASKPSGNQPQHF | TGTGCCAGCAAACCGTCGGGCAATCAGCCCCAGCATTTT
once | TRBJ1-1 | TRBD1 | TRBV28 | CASSLSAGGTEAFF | TGTGCCAGCAGTTTATCTGCAGGGGGCACTGAAGCTTTCTTT
- | TRBJ1-1 | - | TRBV7-2 | CASSLDTNTEAFF | TGTGCCAGCAGCTTAGATACGAACACTGAAGCTTTCTTT
- | TRBJ1-2 | - | TRBV3-1/TRBV3-2 | CASSYDRQSGYTF | TGTGCCAGCAGCTATGACAGGCAAAGTGGCTACACCTTC
- | TRBJ1-1 | TRBD1 | TRBV16 | CASSQSSRQGAEAFF | TGTGCCAGCAGCCAATCGAGTAGGCAGGGGGCTGAAGCTTTCTTT
once | TRBJ2-7 | TRBD1 | TRBV5-1 | CASRTGTGDEGQYF | TGCGCCAGCAGGACCGGGACAGGGGATGAGGGGCAGTACTTC
- | TRBJ1-1 | - | TRBV30 | CAWRPPSLTEAFF | TGTGCCTGGAGGCCCCCAAGTCTTACTGAAGCTTTCTTT
- | TRBJ2-3 | TRBD2 | TRBV20-1 | CSASTLAGWLDTQYF | TGCAGTGCTAGTACGCTAGCGGGTTGGTTAGATACGCAGTATTTT
- | TRBJ1-5 | - | TRBV24-1 | CATSVSGRDQPQHF | TGTGCCACCAGTGTGTCGGGGCGGGATCAGCCCCAGCATTTT
- | TRBJ1-1 | - | TRBV5-4 | CASSVRVGNTEAFF | TGTGCCAGCAGCGTCAGGGTTGGAAACACTGAAGCTTTCTTT
- | TRBJ2-5 | - | TRBV6-6 | CASSPPAAWAETQYF | TGTGCCAGCAGCCCCCCGGCGGCATGGGCAGAGACCCAGTACTTC
- | TRBJ2-7 | TRBD1 | TRBV27 | CASSQTGGGYEQYF | TGTGCCAGCAGTCAGACAGGGGGCGGCTACGAGCAGTACTTC
- | TRBJ1-6 | - | TRBV11-2 | CASSLGGVNSPLHF | TGTGCCAGCAGCTTAGGGGGGGTTAATTCACCCCTCCACTTT
once | TRBJ2-1 | TRBD2 | TRBV4-3 | CASSQEVWTSHEQFF | TGCGCCAGCAGCCAAGAGGTGTGGACTAGCCATGAGCAGTTCTTC
- | TRBJ2-2 | TRBD1 | TRBV2 | CASSRDRGSGSGTGELFF | TGTGCCAGCAGCCGGGACAGGGGGAGCGGGAGTGGCACCGGGGAGCTGTTTTTT
- | TRBJ1-2 | - | TRBV3-1/TRBV3-2 | CASSQDWGAAGYTF | TGTGCCAGCAGCCAAGACTGGGGGGCGGCTGGCTACACCTTC
- | TRBJ1-1 | - | TRBV11-3 | CASSFDSLNTEAFF | TGTGCCAGCAGCTTCGACAGCTTGAACACTGAAGCTTTCTTT